The 12 T cell receptor beta chains listed next were all sequenced from one sample in a study of T cell repertoires in cytomegalovirus infection. The antigens of these receptors remain unknown. A single record per CDR3 protein comes from TCRdb applying MiXCR to the reads. Here the sample spans approximately 590,000 distinct CDR3 sequences, 40% being singletons. The specimen comprised cultured PBMCs, sampled from culture after CMV antigen stimulation. The receptors here all came from a human donor in good health (CMV status not recorded). Some clones in this sample may be carry-over from other donors' samples.

This sequence joins TRBV7-2 and TRBJ1-1, with no clear D. Trimming cost V 5 bases and J 1 base, with 23 bases left between them. The CDR3 extends over 18 amino acids. Germline CDR1 and CDR2: SGHTA and FQGNSA. The DNA of the CDR3 is TGTGCCAGCAGCCCCCTAGGGCCGGGTATCGGGAGGAACACTGAAGCTTTCTTT. Its protein product is CASSPLGPGIGRNTEAFF.

This clonotype showed up just a few times. J is TRBJ1-5 and V is TRBV6-2 or TRBV6-3; tentative D call: TRBD1 (6 bases). CDR1 is MNHEY and CDR2 is SVGEGT in the germline V gene. The CDR3 is made up of 15 amino acids. V shed 8 bases and J shed 7 bases, with 21 bases lying between them. CDR3 protein: CASPQRRGFGQPQHF. Written as DNA, the CDR3 is TGTGCCAGCCCCCAAAGAAGGGGGTTCGGGCAGCCCCAGCATTTT.

This clonotype has a handful of counts. CDR3 protein: CASSLLTAPRGTQYF. Written as DNA, the CDR3 is TGTGCCAGCAGCTTACTGACAGCCCCCCGGGGGACCCAGTACTTC. The chain links TRBV7-2 to TRBJ2-5; D is possibly TRBD1 or TRBD2 (5 bases each). The V end was cut by 2 bases, the J end by 7 bases, with 17 bases between. The CDR3 length is 15 residues. CDR1 SGHTA and CDR2 FQGNSA come from the germline V gene.

The chain links TRBV3-1 to TRBJ1-5, with a possible D match to TRBD1 (6 bases). The germline V gene has CDR1 LGHDT and CDR2 YNNKEL (reference sequence). The CDR3 length is 15 residues. Between the trimmed V and J ends, which lost 3 bases and 2 bases, there was a span of 11 bases. CDR3 protein: CASSQGAWGNQPQHF. The CDR3 bases are TGTGCCAGCAGCCAGGGGGCTTGGGGCAATCAGCCCCAGCATTTT.

This clonotype was recorded many times. The rearrangement uses TRBV7-2 and TRBJ1-2; maybe TRBD1 (5 bases). V lost 4 bases, J lost 0 bases, and 21 bases lay in between. CDR1 is SGHTA and CDR2 is FQGNSA in the germline V gene. The CDR3 is 18 residues long. The CDR3 reads CASSYRDGQLEANYGYTF. The CDR3 nucleotides are TGTGCCAGCAGCTACCGGGACGGTCAGCTAGAAGCTAACTATGGCTACACCTTC.

The rearrangement joins TRBV7-2 to TRBJ2-5, with D possibly TRBD2 on 5 matching bases. The CDR3 is made up of 14 amino acids. Between the trimmed V and J ends, which lost 1 base and 7 bases, there was a span of 13 bases. Germline loops: CDR1 SGHTA, CDR2 FQGNSA. CDR3 amino acids: CASSLERQAGTQYF. The CDR3 bases are TGTGCCAGCAGCTTAGAACGGCAGGCGGGGACCCAGTACTTC.

The rearrangement uses TRBV6-2 or TRBV6-3 and TRBJ2-7; 11 bases match TRBD2. Germline CDR1 reads MNHEY; CDR2 reads SVGEGT. The CDR3 consists of 17 residues. The V gene end was trimmed by 6 bases and the J gene end by 2 bases; junction bases not matched to a gene: 12. CDR3 in amino acids: CASSYGDLLAGAYEQYF. CDR3 DNA sequence: TGTGCCAGCAGCTACGGGGACCTACTAGCGGGGGCCTACGAGCAGTACTTC.

Only a few counts were recorded for this clonotype. The chain recombines TRBV6-1 with TRBJ2-6; 9 positions agree with TRBD2. CDR1 and CDR2 (germline): MNHNS, SASEGT. V dropped 6 bases and J dropped 0; count of bases not matched to a gene: 6. The CDR3 is made up of 17 amino acids. CDR3 residues: CASSRTSAHSGANVLTF. CDR3 bases: TGTGCCAGCAGCAGGACTAGCGCGCACTCTGGGGCCAACGTCCTGACTTTC.

The gene calls are TRBV7-2 and TRBJ1-6; D ambiguous. With 5 bases removed from V and 4 bases from J, the gap between germline ends came to 12 bases. Per germline, CDR1 SGHTA and CDR2 FQGNSA. This CDR3 has 15 residues. CDR3 nucleotides: TGTGCCAGCAGCCGTGGGTTCCAATATAATTCACCCCTCCACTTT. This gives the protein CASSRGFQYNSPLHF.

This clonotype was detected many times. A read error may explain this, as a much larger clone is one base away. This sequence joins TRBV7-2 and TRBJ2-5; no clear D gene. V dropped 2 bases and J dropped 5 bases, with 3 bases sitting between them. Per germline, CDR1 SGHTA and CDR2 FQGNSA. The CDR3 extends over 11 amino acids. This CDR3 reads CASSLWETQYF. The CDR3 coding sequence is TGTGCCAGCAGCTTATGGGAGACCCAGTACTTC.

This clonotype came up many times. The chain employs TRBV7-2 and TRBJ2-7; 9 positions agree with TRBD1. Per the germline V gene, CDR1 is SGHTA and CDR2 is FQGNSA. CDR3 size: 16 residues. Trimming removed 2 bases from V and 5 bases from J; junction bases left unmatched: 10. The CDR3 DNA follows: TGTGCCAGCAGCTTAACCTCCGGGACAGGGAGGGACGAGCAGTACTTC. Protein sequence: CASSLTSGTGRDEQYF. Variable domain in full (rest from reference TRBV7-2 and TRBJ2-7): GAGVSQSPSNKVTEKGKDVELRCDPISGHTALYWYRQSLGQGLEFLIYFQGNSAPDKSGLPSDRFSAERTGGSVSTLTIQRTQQEDSAVYLCASSLTSGTGRDEQYFGPGTRLTVT.

This clonotype was seen a few times. This sequence joins TRBV18 and TRBJ2-7; TRBD2 aligns across 8 bases. Germline V gene lookup returns CDR1 KGHSH and CDR2 LQKENI. After removal of 6 bases from V and 3 bases from J, the junction contained 4 bases not matched to a gene. This CDR3 is 13 amino acids long. The CDR3 DNA reads as TGTGCCAGCTCCCAGGCGGGGGGCTACGAGCAGTACTTC. Its translation is CASSQAGGYEQYF.